The 2 T cell receptor beta chains below were found in one sample sequenced in a study of blood T cells in healthy people across ages. A J-beta primer mix and a sample-barcoded 5' primer were used in a second PCR of roughly 6 to 11 cycles. TCRdb re-called the 5' RACE reads with MiXCR, one entry per CDR3 protein. The sample has around 1.5 million distinct CDR3 sequences, around 55% seen once. The specimen sequenced was blood. The receptors stem from a man younger than 30 in good health.

V gene TRBV10-3 combines with J gene TRBJ2-1, with TRBD2 matching 11 bases. This CDR3 contains 15 residues. J was trimmed by 8 bases and V by 7 bases; bases with no gene match: 10. CDR1 and CDR2 from the germline V gene are ENHRY and SYGVKD. The CDR3 coding sequence is TGTGCCATCAAGACGACTAGCGGGACTGTGGATGAGCAGTTCTTC. Translating it yields CAIKTTSGTVDEQFF.

The chain links TRBV7-9 to TRBJ1-5; D unresolved. V gave up 5 bases and J gave up 4 bases, with 21 bases separating them. The V gene's germline CDR1 is SEHNR and CDR2 FQNEAQ (reference sequence). This CDR3 comprises 17 residues. CDR3 nucleotides: TGTGCCAGCAGCCCCGGAGGAGTGGTATCCGCGAATCAGCCCCAGCATTTT. It specifies CASSPGGVVSANQPQHF. Complete variable domain (other parts from reference TRBV7-9 and TRBJ1-5): DTGVSQNPRHKITKRGQNVTFRCDPISEHNRLYWYRQTLGQGPEFLTYFQNEAQLEKSRLLSDRFSAERPKGSFSTLEIQRTEQGDSAMYLCASSPGGVVSANQPQHFGDGTRLSIL.